The clone carrying this TCR beta chain was seen many times. The target antigen is unknown. The data originate from a study of T cells in Graves' hyperthyroidism and ophthalmopathy. The TCR beta CDR3 regions underwent amplification using RNA transcripts as the source. The HTBI set primed first-round TCR CDR3 RT-PCR. TCRdb fed the multiplex PCR reads into MiXCR, producing one record per CDR3 protein. The sample includes over 400,000 distinct CDR3 sequences, roughly 14% of them seen just once. Study outcomes and limitations: Blood shared most expanded thyroid clonotypes above 0.001.

Material for sequencing was blood. The receptor's source is a man aged 18 to 29 with Graves' ophthalmopathy.

The CDR3 nucleotides read TGTGCCAGCAGCTTGATTGCGTCCTATTTCGCCTACGAGCAGTACTTC. This codes for CASSLIASYFAYEQYF. The J gene is TRBJ2-7, the V gene TRBV5-5; no clear D. Trimming shortened V by 1 base and J by 2 bases, and 16 bases separated the two germline ends. Germline CDR1 SGHKS, CDR2 YYEKEE (reference sequence). This CDR3 has 16 amino acids.